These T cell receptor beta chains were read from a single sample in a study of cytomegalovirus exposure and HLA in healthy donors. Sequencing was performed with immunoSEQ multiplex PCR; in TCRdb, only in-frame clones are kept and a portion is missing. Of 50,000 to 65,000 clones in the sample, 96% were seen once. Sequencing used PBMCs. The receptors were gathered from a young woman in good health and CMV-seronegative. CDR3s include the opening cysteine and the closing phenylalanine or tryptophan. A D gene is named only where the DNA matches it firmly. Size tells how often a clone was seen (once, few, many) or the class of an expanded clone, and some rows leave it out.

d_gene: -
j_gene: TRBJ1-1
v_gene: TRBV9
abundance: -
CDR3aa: CASSVRQNMNTEAFF
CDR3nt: TGTGCCAGCAGCGTACGACAGAACATGAACACTGAAGCTTTCTTT

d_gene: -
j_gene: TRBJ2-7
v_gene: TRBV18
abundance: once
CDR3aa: CASSPGQPPYEQYF
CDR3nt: TGTGCCAGCTCACCAGGGCAACCCCCCTACGAGCAGTACTTC

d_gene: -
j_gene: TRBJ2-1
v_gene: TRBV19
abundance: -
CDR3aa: CASSIGIRGYNEQFF
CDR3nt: TGTGCCAGTAGTATCGGTATTAGAGGGTACAATGAGCAGTTCTTC

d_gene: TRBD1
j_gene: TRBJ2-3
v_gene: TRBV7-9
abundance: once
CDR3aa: CASSSRTGEPTDTQYF
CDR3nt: TGTGCCAGCAGCTCTCGGACAGGGGAACCCACAGATACGCAGTATTTT

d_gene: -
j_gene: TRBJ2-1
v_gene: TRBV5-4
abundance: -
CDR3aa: CASSSNPGTNNEQFF
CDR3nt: TGTGCCAGCAGCTCTAACCCTGGGACAAACAATGAGCAGTTCTTC

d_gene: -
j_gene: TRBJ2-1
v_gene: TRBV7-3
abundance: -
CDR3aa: CASSLRAGAAGVNEQFF
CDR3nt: TGTGCCAGCAGCTTAAGGGCAGGGGCGGCAGGGGTCAATGAGCAGTTCTTC

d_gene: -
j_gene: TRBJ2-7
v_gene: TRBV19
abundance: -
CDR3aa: CASSITGGSYEQYF
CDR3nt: TGTGCCAGTAGTATCACCGGGGGCTCCTACGAGCAGTACTTC

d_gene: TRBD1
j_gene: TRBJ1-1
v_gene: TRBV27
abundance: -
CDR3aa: CATRTGRGVNTEAFF
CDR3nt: TGTGCCACTCGGACAGGGCGGGGTGTAAACACTGAAGCTTTCTTT

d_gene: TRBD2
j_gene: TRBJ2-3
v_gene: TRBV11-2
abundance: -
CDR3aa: CASSQGSGRGSDTQYF
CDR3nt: TGTGCCAGCAGCCAGGGGTCCGGGAGGGGTTCAGATACGCAGTATTTT

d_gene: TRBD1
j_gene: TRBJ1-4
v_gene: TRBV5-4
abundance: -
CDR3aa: CASSPGQGLEKLFF
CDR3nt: TGTGCCAGCAGCCCCGGACAGGGTTTGGAAAAACTGTTTTTT

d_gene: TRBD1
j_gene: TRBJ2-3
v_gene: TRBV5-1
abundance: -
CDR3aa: CASSLAEGTDPGTQYF
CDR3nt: TGCGCCAGCAGCTTGGCCGAGGGGACAGACCCCGGTACGCAGTATTTT

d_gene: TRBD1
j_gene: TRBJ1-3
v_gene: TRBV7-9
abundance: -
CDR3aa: CASSPDRAFSGNTIYF
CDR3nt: TGTGCCAGCAGCCCGGACAGGGCTTTCTCTGGAAACACCATATATTTT

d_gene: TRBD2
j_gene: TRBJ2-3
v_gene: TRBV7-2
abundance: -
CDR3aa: CASSPIAGGADTQYF
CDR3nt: TGTGCCAGCAGCCCCATAGCGGGGGGGGCAGATACGCAGTATTTT

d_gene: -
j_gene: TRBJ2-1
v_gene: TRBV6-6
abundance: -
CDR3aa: CASSISGTSGNEQFF
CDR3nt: TGTGCCAGCAGTATAAGCGGGACATCGGGCAATGAGCAGTTCTTC

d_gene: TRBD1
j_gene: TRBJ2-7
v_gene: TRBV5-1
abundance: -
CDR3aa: CASSLEWDRPTINFYEQYF
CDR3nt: TGCGCCAGCAGCTTGGAGTGGGACAGGCCTACAATAAACTTCTACGAGCAGTACTTC

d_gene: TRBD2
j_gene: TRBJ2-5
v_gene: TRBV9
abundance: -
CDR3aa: CASSVGGLAGRGETQYF
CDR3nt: TGTGCCAGCAGCGTAGGGGGACTAGCGGGAAGGGGGGAGACCCAGTACTTC

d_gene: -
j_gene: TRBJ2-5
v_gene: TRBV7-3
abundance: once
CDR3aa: CASSPTPGRGETQYF
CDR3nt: TGTGCCAGCAGCCCAACCCCGGGGCGGGGAGAGACCCAGTACTTC

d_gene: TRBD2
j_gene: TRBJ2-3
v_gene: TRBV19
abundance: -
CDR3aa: CASSRTSGSADTQYF
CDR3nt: TGTGCCAGTAGTAGGACTAGCGGGAGTGCAGATACGCAGTATTTT

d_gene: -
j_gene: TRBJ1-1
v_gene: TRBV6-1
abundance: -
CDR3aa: CASREPANTEAFF
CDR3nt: TGTGCCAGCAGGGAGCCCGCGAACACTGAAGCTTTCTTT

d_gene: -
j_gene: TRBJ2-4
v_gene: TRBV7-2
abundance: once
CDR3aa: CASSLVDTGPVGKNIQYF
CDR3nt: TGTGCCAGCAGCTTAGTGGACACAGGACCTGTAGGCAAAAACATTCAGTACTTC

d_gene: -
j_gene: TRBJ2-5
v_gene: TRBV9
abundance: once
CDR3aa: CASSVATEREGEAGTQYF
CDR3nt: TGTGCCAGCAGCGTAGCTACGGAGAGGGAGGGGGAGGCTGGGACCCAGTACTTC

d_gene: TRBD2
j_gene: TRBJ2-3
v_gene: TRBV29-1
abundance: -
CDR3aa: CSVEGGGGSTDTQYF
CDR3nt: TGCAGCGTTGAAGGAGGCGGGGGAAGCACAGATACGCAGTATTTT

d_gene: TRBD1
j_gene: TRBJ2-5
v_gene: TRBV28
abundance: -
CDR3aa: CASSQGTVQETQYF
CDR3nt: TGTGCCAGCAGCCAAGGGACAGTGCAAGAGACCCAGTACTTC

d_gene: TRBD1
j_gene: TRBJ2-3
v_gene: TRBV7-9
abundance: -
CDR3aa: CASSSHRGPAGDTQYF
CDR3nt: TGTGCCAGCAGCTCCCACAGGGGACCCGCAGGAGATACGCAGTATTTT

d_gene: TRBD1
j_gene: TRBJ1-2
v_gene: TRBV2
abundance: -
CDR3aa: CASSTQRGQGYTF
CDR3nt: TGTGCCAGCAGTACTCAGAGGGGGCAAGGCTACACCTTC

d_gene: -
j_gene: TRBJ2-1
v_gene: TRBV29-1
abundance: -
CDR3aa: CSVDRGNNEQFF
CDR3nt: TGCAGCGTTGATCGGGGGAACAATGAGCAGTTCTTC

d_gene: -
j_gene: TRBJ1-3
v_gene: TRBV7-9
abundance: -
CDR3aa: CASSSQGSSGNTIYF
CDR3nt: TGTGCCAGCAGCTCGCAGGGGAGCTCTGGAAACACCATATATTTT

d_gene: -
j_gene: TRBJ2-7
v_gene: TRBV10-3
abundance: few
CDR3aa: CAISGTRLTRPEQYF
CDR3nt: TGTGCCATCAGCGGCACCAGACTGACTAGACCCGAGCAGTACTTC

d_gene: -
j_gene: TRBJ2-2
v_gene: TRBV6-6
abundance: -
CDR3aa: CASTSRGLELFF
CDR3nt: TGTGCCAGCACCAGCCGGGGTTTGGAGCTGTTTTTT

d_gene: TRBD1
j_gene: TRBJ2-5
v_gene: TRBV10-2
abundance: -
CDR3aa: CASSYTGQQKETQYF
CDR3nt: TGCGCCAGCAGTTATACGGGACAGCAAAAAGAGACCCAGTACTTC